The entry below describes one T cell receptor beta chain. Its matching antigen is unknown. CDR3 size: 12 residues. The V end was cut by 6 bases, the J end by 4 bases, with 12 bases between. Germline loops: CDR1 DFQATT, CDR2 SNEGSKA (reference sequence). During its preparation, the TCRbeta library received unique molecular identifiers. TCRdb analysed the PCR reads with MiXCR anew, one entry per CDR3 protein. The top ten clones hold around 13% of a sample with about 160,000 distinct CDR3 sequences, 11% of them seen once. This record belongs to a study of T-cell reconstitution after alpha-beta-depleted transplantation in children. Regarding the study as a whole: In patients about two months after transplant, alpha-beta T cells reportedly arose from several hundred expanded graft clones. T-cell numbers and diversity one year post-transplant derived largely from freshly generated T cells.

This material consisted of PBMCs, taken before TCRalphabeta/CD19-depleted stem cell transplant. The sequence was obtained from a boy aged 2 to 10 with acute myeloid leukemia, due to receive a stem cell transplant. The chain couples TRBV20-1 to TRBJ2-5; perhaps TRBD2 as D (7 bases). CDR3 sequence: CSAGGLLETQYF. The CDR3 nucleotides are TGCAGTGCGGGGGGGCTGTTAGAGACCCAGTACTTC.